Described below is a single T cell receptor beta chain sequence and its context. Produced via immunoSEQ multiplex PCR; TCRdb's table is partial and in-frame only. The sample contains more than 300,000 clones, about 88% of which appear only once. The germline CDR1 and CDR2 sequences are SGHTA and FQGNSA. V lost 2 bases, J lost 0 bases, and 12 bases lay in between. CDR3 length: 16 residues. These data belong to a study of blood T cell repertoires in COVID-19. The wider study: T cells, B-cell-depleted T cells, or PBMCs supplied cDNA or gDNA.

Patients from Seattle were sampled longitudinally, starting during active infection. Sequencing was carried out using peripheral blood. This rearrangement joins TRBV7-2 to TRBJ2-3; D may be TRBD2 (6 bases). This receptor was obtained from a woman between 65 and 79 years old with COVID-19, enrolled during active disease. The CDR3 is CASSLLGGLSTDTQYF. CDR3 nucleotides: TGTGCCAGCAGCTTATTGGGGGGATTGAGCACAGATACGCAGTATTTT.